This T cell receptor beta chain was profiled in a study of blood T cell repertoires in COVID-19. Overall study: Samples representing acute and convalescent COVID-19 were sourced from the United States, Italy and Spain.

The CDR3 length is 17 residues. Profiling relied on immunoSEQ multiplex PCR, and the TCRdb table lists in-frame clones only, not all of them. This sample has roughly 100,000 clones, with nearly 90% found just once. The sample comprised peripheral blood. The chain is built from TRBV21-1 and TRBJ2-3; the table calls TRBD1, which could not be checked here. TRBV21-1 is shown as a pseudogene. This TCR was recovered from a man aged 45 to 65 with active COVID-19. The CDR3: CASSGRQQGALADTQYF. CDR3 bases: TGTGCCAGCAGCGGACGCCAACAGGGGGCCCTTGCAGATACGCAGTATTTT.